The rows below give T cell receptor beta chains drawn from one sample of a study of tumor-infiltrating lymphocytes in primary liver carcinoma. MiXCR, applied by TCRdb to the multiplex PCR reads, yields one record per CDR3 protein. The table shows about 48,000 distinct CDR3 sequences, with 70% to 75% occurring only once. The sample consisted of liver tumor tissue from sampling region 3. The origin of the receptors is a man between 35 and 55 years old with primary liver carcinoma and hepatitis B virus infection. The CDR3 runs from the conserved cysteine through the conserved F or W. D genes are given only for firm matches. Size is omitted from some rows. Given values are once, few, many or a class for expanded clones.

V: TRBV5-4
D: NA
length: 14
size: NA
J: TRBJ1-2
DNA: TGTGTCAGCACGATTGGTGGATCAGGTTTTGACTACACCTTC
CDR3: CVSTIGGSGFDYTF

V: TRBV5-1
D: TRBD2
length: 18
size: once
J: TRBJ2-2
DNA: TGCGCCAGCAGCTTTGGGACTAGCGGAAGGATAAACACCGGGAAGCTGTTTTTT
CDR3: CASSFGTSGRINTGKLFF

V: TRBV6-6
D: TRBD2
length: 13
size: many
J: TRBJ2-2
DNA: TGTGCCAGCAGTTACCCGGGGGGCGGGGAGCTGTTTTTT
CDR3: CASSYPGGGELFF

V: TRBV12-3/TRBV12-4
D: TRBD1
length: 15
size: large
J: TRBJ1-6
DNA: TGTGCCAGCAGTTCCACGACAGGGCGTAATTCACCCCTCCACTTT
CDR3: CASSSTTGRNSPLHF

V: TRBV10-2
D: NA
length: 15
size: many
J: TRBJ2-5
DNA: TGCGCCAGCAGTGAAGGACTGCCCATCCAAGAGACCCAGTACTTC
CDR3: CASSEGLPIQETQYF

V: TRBV30
D: TRBD1
length: 13
size: NA
J: TRBJ2-4
DNA: TGTGCCTGCTCGGGACAGGGAAGTGATATTCAGTACTTC
CDR3: CACSGQGSDIQYF

V: TRBV29-1
D: TRBD2
length: 15
size: NA
J: TRBJ2-2
DNA: TGCATGGTTGAAGACGCCGCGGGAGCCCCCGGGGAGCTGTTATTT
CDR3: CMVEDAAGAPGELLF

V: TRBV10-1
D: TRBD2
length: 17
size: NA
J: TRBJ2-7
DNA: TGCGCCAGCAGTGAGTTACGGGAGGTAAGCTCCTACAATGAGCAGTACTTC
CDR3: CASSELREVSSYNEQYF

V: TRBV7-9
D: TRBD2
length: 14
size: many
J: TRBJ2-7
DNA: TGTGCCAGCACCACCGGGACTAGCGGGTCCGAGCAGTACTTC
CDR3: CASTTGTSGSEQYF

V: TRBV5-6
D: NA
length: 13
size: NA
J: TRBJ2-2
DNA: TGTGCCAGCGGCAGTGGGCGGGCCGGGGAGCTGTTTTTT
CDR3: CASGSGRAGELFF

V: TRBV4-1
D: TRBD2
length: 16
size: NA
J: TRBJ2-5
DNA: TGCGCCAGCAGGACCGGGACTAACGGGAGCGTAGGGACCCAGTACTTC
CDR3: CASRTGTNGSVGTQYF